Sequencing of this T cell receptor (beta chain) was carried out in a study of human T cells and chemical hapten exposure. Using its own MiXCR run on the RACE reads, TCRdb lists one record per CDR3 protein. The sample consists of about 340,000 distinct CDR3 sequences, about 7% of them appearing once. This clonotype was seen many times. Indicated time point: patch test 1, 2 weeks after DPC sensitization. Treatment of the sample: therapeutic diphenylcyclopropenone sensitization with weekly scalp DPC. The sequence came from a woman aged 18-29 years with alopecia areata. Some clones in this sample may be carry-over from other donors' samples. This sample comprised whole blood, obtained in connection with sensitization to the hapten diphenylcyclopropenone (DPC).

The CDR3 DNA reads as TGTGCCAGCAGCTTGCAGGGGGCAGTGGATGAGCAGTTCTTC. Its translation is CASSLQGAVDEQFF. The V call is TRBV7-3, the J call TRBJ2-1; 8 bases agree with TRBD1. V was pared by 3 bases and J by 8 bases, with 6 bases of the junction left unmatched. Germline V CDR1 and CDR2: SGHTA, FQGTGA. The CDR3 spans 14 residues.